The clone carrying this T cell receptor (beta chain) was recorded once. The sample is drawn from a study of T cell changes during pregnancy in multiple sclerosis. V lost 2 bases to trimming and J lost 2 bases, with 6 bases between them. Germline lookup yields CDR1 GTSNPN and CDR2 SVGIG (reference sequence). CDR3 length: 12 amino acids. The protocol was immunoSEQ multiplex PCR, while the TCRdb copy is restricted to in-frame clones and leaves out a portion. The table shows 44,000 or so clones, with about 90% occurring only once. The input for sequencing was peripheral blood, taken in the first trimester of pregnancy. The chain combines TRBV30 with TRBJ1-1; no definite D call. This clonotype was obtained from a female donor in good health, enrolled as a control in a pregnancy study. Here the CDR3 DNA reads TGTGCCTGGAGTTCTTATAACACTGAAGCTTTCTTT. It encodes CAWSSYNTEAFF.